This TCR beta chain comes out of a study of blood T cells in healthy people across ages. Broader study findings: PBMCs that were unsorted prevented a conclusive naive versus antigen-experienced comparison.

A J-beta primer mix and a sample-barcoded 5' primer were used in a second PCR of about 7 to 12 cycles. MiXCR, applied by TCRdb to the 5' RACE reads, yields one record per CDR3 protein. This table has over 1.5 million distinct CDR3 sequences, around half appearing once. This clonotype was observed a single time. The antigen is undetermined. The V and J ends lost 6 bases and 7 bases respectively, with 16 bases between them. The CDR3 covers 15 residues. CDR1 and CDR2 from the germline V gene are SGHTA and FQGNSA. V gene TRBV7-2 combines with J gene TRBJ1-6; perhaps TRBD1 as D (6 bases). The clonotype originates from a woman between 40 and 50 years old in good health. Sequenced material: blood. CDR3 nucleotides: TGTGCCAGCAGGGGCCGGACAGCGATGAATTCACCCCTCCACTTT. It encodes CASRGRTAMNSPLHF.